The clone carrying this T cell receptor (beta chain) has a count of ten or more. The source material, RNA transcripts, was used to amplify TCR beta CDR3 regions. HTBI primers were employed in a first-round RT-PCR of the TCR CDR3. TCRdb independently ran MiXCR on the multiplex PCR reads; one entry per CDR3 protein. The repertoire has about 300,000 distinct CDR3 sequences, about an eighth of them found once; the top ten carry around 7.9%. The data are from a study of T cells in Graves' hyperthyroidism and ophthalmopathy. Blood sampling occurred at first hyperthyroidism diagnosis, ahead of any ophthalmopathy symptoms. The source is a woman in her thirties with Graves' hyperthyroidism that later progressed to Graves' ophthalmopathy. Sequencing was performed on blood.

CDR3: CASSYGSGNRDTQYF. In nucleotides, the CDR3 is TGTGCCAGCAGTTACGGTAGCGGGAATAGGGATACGCAGTATTTT. The V call is TRBV6-2 or TRBV6-3, the J call TRBJ2-3; 8 bases are shared with TRBD2. With 2 bases clipped from V and 6 bases from J, the junction kept 7 bases outside the gene matches. There are 15 residues in the CDR3. Germline loops: CDR1 MNHEY, CDR2 SVGEGT.